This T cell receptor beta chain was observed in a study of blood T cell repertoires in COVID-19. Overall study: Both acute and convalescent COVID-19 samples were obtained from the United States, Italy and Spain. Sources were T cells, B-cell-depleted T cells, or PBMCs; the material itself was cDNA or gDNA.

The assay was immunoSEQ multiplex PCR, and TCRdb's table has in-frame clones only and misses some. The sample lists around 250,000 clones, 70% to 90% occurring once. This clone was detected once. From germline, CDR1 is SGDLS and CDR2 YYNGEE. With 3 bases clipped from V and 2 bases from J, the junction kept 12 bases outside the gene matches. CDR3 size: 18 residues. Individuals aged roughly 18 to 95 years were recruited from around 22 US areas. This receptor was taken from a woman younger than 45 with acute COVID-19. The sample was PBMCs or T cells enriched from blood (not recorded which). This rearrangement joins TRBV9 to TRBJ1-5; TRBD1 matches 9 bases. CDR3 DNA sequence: TGTGCCAGCAGCGACCGTCGAGGACAGGGGCCCGGCAATCAGCCCCAGCATTTT. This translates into CASSDRRGQGPGNQPQHF.